Following are 32 T cell receptor beta chains from one sample sequenced in a study of blood T cell repertoires in COVID-19. Profiling relied on immunoSEQ multiplex PCR, and the TCRdb table lists in-frame clones only, not all of them. The sample includes 250,000 to 350,000 clones, 85% to 90% of them seen just once. Specimen: peripheral blood. These TCRs come from a woman between 50 and 59 years old with COVID-19, enrolled during active disease.

As DNA, the CDR3 is TGTGCCAGCAGTTTATCGGGACAGGGGATAGTCTATGGCTACACCTTC. Amino acid sequence: CASSLSGQGIVYGYTF. This rearrangement joins TRBV27 to TRBJ1-2; 10 nucleotides align to TRBD1. This CDR3 is 16 amino acids long. The ends lost 0 bases at V and 4 bases at J; junction bases unmatched: 5. Germline V gene lookup returns CDR1 MNHEY and CDR2 SMNVEV (reference sequence).

The chain couples TRBV7-2 to TRBJ1-4; 7 bases map to TRBD1. Germline V lookup: CDR1 SGHTA, CDR2 FQGNSA. The CDR3 runs to 16 residues. With V trimmed by 4 bases and J by 4 bases, 9 bases remained unmatched. The CDR3 DNA reads TGTGCCAGCAGCTATCTAACAGGGGTGGATAATGAAAAACTGTTTTTT. As protein: CASSYLTGVDNEKLFF.

V usage is TRBV9 and J usage is TRBJ2-7, with a possible D match to TRBD1 (5 bases). V gave up 1 base and J gave up 2 bases, with 7 bases separating them. The CDR3 contains 13 residues. In germline, CDR1 is SGDLS, CDR2 YYNGEE. The CDR3 coding sequence is TGTGCCAGCAGCGTAACAGGAGCCTACGAGCAGTACTTC. Protein product: CASSVTGAYEQYF.

The genes are TRBV6-4 and TRBJ2-1, with TRBD2 matching over 7 bases. J gave up 10 bases and V 6 bases, and 6 bases lay outside the gene matches. The length of the CDR3 is 12 residues. In germline, CDR1 is MRHNA, CDR2 SNTAGT. CDR3 protein: CASSASGREQFF. CDR3 DNA: TGTGCCAGCAGCGCTAGCGGACGGGAGCAGTTCTTC.

This clone has more than one count but fewer than ten. The rearrangement uses TRBV9 and TRBJ2-2; D may be TRBD1 (5 bases). Germline values: CDR1 SGDLS, CDR2 YYNGEE. Trimming left V 0 bases short and J 4 bases short, with 13 bases between. This CDR3 is 16 amino acids long. The CDR3 loop is CASSVGQGRGTGELFF. The CDR3 DNA sequence: TGTGCCAGCAGCGTAGGGCAGGGAAGGGGCACCGGGGAGCTGTTTTTT.

V usage is TRBV5-4 and J usage is TRBJ1-1, with TRBD1 matching 7 bases. The CDR3 is 15 residues long. The ends lost 3 bases at V and 0 bases at J; junction bases unmatched: 5. CDR1 SGHNT and CDR2 YYREEE come from the germline V gene (reference sequence). The CDR3 loop is CASSYLGQLNTEAFF. The CDR3 DNA sequence: TGTGCCAGCAGCTATTTGGGACAGTTGAACACTGAAGCTTTCTTT.

This chain links TRBV29-1 with TRBJ1-1, with D possibly being TRBD1 (5 bases). CDR1 SQVTM and CDR2 ANQGSEA come from the germline V gene. V was cut by 4 bases and J by 4 bases, with 13 bases left in between. There are 13 residues in the CDR3. The CDR3 DNA reads as TGCAGCGTTGGAGTTAGCAGGGCCACTGAAGCTTTCTTT. This sequence encodes CSVGVSRATEAFF.

V usage is TRBV7-9 and J usage is TRBJ2-1; a possible D gene is TRBD2 (6 bases). This CDR3 has 15 residues. CDR1 and CDR2 from the germline V gene are SEHNR and FQNEAQ (reference sequence). Trimming shortened V by 5 bases and J by 12 bases, and 23 bases separated the two germline ends. DNA for the CDR3: TGTGCCAGCAGCATCGAGGCTGGGCGGGCTAGCGCGCAGTTCTTC. This translates into CASSIEAGRASAQFF.

The V and J genes are TRBV29-1 and TRBJ2-5, with D perhaps matching TRBD1 (5 bases). Germline assignment: CDR1 SQVTM and CDR2 ANQGSEA. The V and J ends lost 3 bases and 5 bases respectively, with 22 bases between them. The CDR3 is made up of 16 amino acids. The CDR3 nucleotides are TGCAGCGTTGACAGAAAGTGGCAGGGATTTTGGGAGACCCAGTACTTC. Its protein is CSVDRKWQGFWETQYF.

The J gene is TRBJ1-2, the V gene TRBV5-6, with TRBD1 matching 8 bases. Per the germline V gene, CDR1 is SGHDT and CDR2 is YYEEEE. Trimming took 5 bases from V and 8 from J; bases not matched to a gene: 11. CDR3 size: 14 residues. CDR3 sequence reads: CASSVLQGARGYTF. The CDR3 DNA reads TGTGCCAGCAGTGTTCTTCAGGGGGCGCGCGGCTACACCTTC.

The chain employs TRBV18 and TRBJ1-4; 8 bases are a match to TRBD1. There are 14 residues in the CDR3. Germline CDR1 KGHSH, CDR2 LQKENI. Germline trimming cut 0 bases from V and 8 bases from J; bases unmatched to any gene: 2. The CDR3 DNA is TGTGCCAGCTCACCACCAGGACAGGGAGAAAAACTGTTTTTT. Residues: CASSPPGQGEKLFF.

J is TRBJ2-3 and V is TRBV27, with a weak D call TRBD1 (6 bases). Germline V gene data show CDR1 as MNHEY and CDR2 as SMNVEV (reference sequence). This CDR3 region has 11 residues. The V end was cut by 8 bases, the J end by 6 bases, with 9 bases between. DNA of the CDR3: TGTGCCAGCGGCCAGGGGGATACGCAGTATTTT. Translated, it gives CASGQGDTQYF.

The chain combines TRBV24-1 with TRBJ2-1; 11 bases map to TRBD2. J lost 12 bases, V lost 3 bases, and 15 bases had no gene match. The CDR3 runs to 17 residues. Per germline, CDR1 KGHDR and CDR2 SFDVKD. CDR3 sequence (DNA): TGTGCCACCAGTGATGATAGTAGCGGGAGGGCCCTAATGGTGCAGTTCTTC. Encoded protein: CATSDDSSGRALMVQFF.

The chain couples TRBV11-2 to TRBJ2-5; TRBD2 might be the D (7 bases). CDR1 SGHAT and CDR2 FQNNGV come from the germline V gene. The length of the CDR3 is 15 residues. Trimming took 2 bases from V and 5 from J, leaving 15 bases between them. CDR3 residues: CASSLFGGLGETQYF. CDR3 sequence (DNA): TGTGCCAGCAGCTTATTCGGGGGGCTCGGGGAGACCCAGTACTTC. Drawing the rest from reference TRBV11-2 and TRBJ2-5, the complete variable domain is EAGVAQSPRYKIIEKRQSVAFWCNPISGHATLYWYQQILGQGPKLLIQFQNNGVVDDSQLPKDRFSAERLKGVDSTLKIQPAKLEDSAVYLCASSLFGGLGETQYFGPGTRLLVL.

This sequence joins TRBV18 and TRBJ2-3, with 11 positions matching TRBD2. V gave up 5 bases and J gave up 1 base; unmatched junction bases: 5. This CDR3 is built from 16 residues. From germline, CDR1 is KGHSH and CDR2 LQKENI. The CDR3 reads CASSSLAGVGTDTQYF. The CDR3 region has the DNA TGTGCCAGCTCATCACTAGCGGGAGTCGGCACAGATACGCAGTATTTT.

The genes are TRBV14 and TRBJ1-3; D gene uncertain. V was pared by 0 bases and J by 4 bases, with 7 bases between. Per germline, CDR1 SGHDN and CDR2 FVKESK. CDR3 size: 14 residues. The CDR3 DNA reads TGTGCCAGCAGCCAAGAGTCAGTAGGAAACACCATATATTTT. It is translated as CASSQESVGNTIYF.

The DNA of the CDR3 is TGTGCCAGCTCACCAAACAGGGTGGACAATCAGCCCCAGCATTTT. This translates into CASSPNRVDNQPQHF. V and J are TRBV18 and TRBJ1-5; tentative D call: TRBD1 (6 bases). This CDR3 is 15 amino acids long. Germline V gene data show CDR1 as KGHSH and CDR2 as LQKENI. The germline V and J ends were trimmed by 2 bases and 3 bases, with 11 bases remaining between them.

The chain recombines TRBV6-1 with TRBJ2-1, with D unclear. Trimming shortened V by 3 bases and J by 7 bases, and 10 bases separated the two germline ends. CDR3 length: 13 residues. The germline V gene encodes CDR1 MNHNS and CDR2 SASEGT. For the CDR3, the DNA is TGTGCCAGCAGTGAGTTTCCCCCTAATGAGCAGTTCTTC. Translated: CASSEFPPNEQFF.

The chain carries TRBV19 and TRBJ1-1, with TRBD1 identical over 8 bases. This CDR3 has 15 amino acids. Per germline, CDR1 LNHDA and CDR2 SQIVND (reference sequence). V was clipped by 7 bases and J by 10 bases; unmatched bases: 17. Here the CDR3 reads CASILTGTGGGLAFF. The CDR3 bases are TGTGCCAGTATCTTGACGGGGACAGGCGGGGGATTAGCTTTCTTT. The complete variable domain, with remaining parts taken from reference TRBV19 and TRBJ1-1, reads DGGITQSPKYLFRKEGQNVTLSCEQNLNHDAMYWYRQDPGQGLRLIYYSQIVNDFQKGDIAEGYSVSREKKESFPLTVTSAQKNPTAFYLCASILTGTGGGLAFFGQGTRLTVV.

This clone occurred a few times. The V gene is TRBV4-1, the J gene TRBJ1-1; D is possibly TRBD1 (5 bases). The CDR3 totals 15 residues. The germline gives CDR1 MGHRA, CDR2 YSYEKL. V was shortened by 1 base and J by 1 base, with 10 bases between the two germline ends. CDR3 DNA: TGCGCCAGCAGCCAAGGACTCCAGGGGAACACTGAAGCTTTCTTT. Residues: CASSQGLQGNTEAFF.

This sequence joins TRBV6-5 and TRBJ2-3, with D maybe TRBD2 (6 bases). The CDR3 sequence is 15 residues long. Per the germline V gene, CDR1 is MNHEY and CDR2 is SVGAGI. Trimming cost V 2 bases and J 0 bases, with 9 bases left between them. The CDR3 DNA sequence: TGTGCCAGCAGTTACGGGCGGGGTAGCACAGATACGCAGTATTTT. Residues: CASSYGRGSTDTQYF.

The rearrangement joins TRBV27 to TRBJ1-2; no clear D gene. V was pared by 5 bases and J by 7 bases, with 23 bases between. The length of the CDR3 is 16 residues. Germline lookup yields CDR1 MNHEY and CDR2 SMNVEV (reference sequence). CDR3 in amino acids: CASSPPGAKLSGGYTF. CDR3 bases: TGTGCCAGCAGTCCCCCCGGAGCGAAGCTAAGCGGTGGCTACACCTTC.

The gene calls are TRBV11-2 and TRBJ2-7; 7 bases fit TRBD2. Looked up from germline, CDR1 is SGHAT and CDR2 is FQNNGV. The CDR3 totals 16 residues. J gave up 0 bases and V 7 bases, and 12 bases lay outside the gene matches. The CDR3 nucleotides read TGTGCCAGCACGCCCCAGGCCGGGAGGACCTCCTACGAGCAGTACTTC. The encoded protein is CASTPQAGRTSYEQYF.

The sample holds one count of this clone. CDR3 loop: CASSYSGGQGARAFF. The CDR3 DNA follows: TGTGCCAGCAGTTACTCCGGGGGACAGGGGGCTAGAGCTTTCTTT. V usage is TRBV6-5 and J usage is TRBJ1-1; 12 nucleotides match TRBD1. J gave up 10 bases and V 0 bases, and 6 bases lay outside the gene matches. Germline V gene data show CDR1 as MNHEY and CDR2 as SVGAGI. The CDR3 spans 15 residues.

The chain uses TRBV27 and TRBJ2-6; D unclear. Germline loops: CDR1 MNHEY, CDR2 SMNVEV (reference sequence). The CDR3 runs 15 residues. Trimming left V 1 base short and J 4 bases short, with 8 bases between. DNA of the CDR3: TGTGCCAGCAGTTTATATGCGGCCGGGGCCAACGTCCTGACTTTC. The encoded protein is CASSLYAAGANVLTF.

The rearrangement links TRBV19 to TRBJ1-2, with D tentatively TRBD1 (6 bases). CDR3 length equals 14 residues. Trimming removed 3 bases at V and 5 bases at J, with 13 bases between. Germline V gene data show CDR1 as LNHDA and CDR2 as SQIVND (reference sequence). The CDR3 is CASSIGQRPYGYTF. DNA of the CDR3: TGTGCCAGTAGTATCGGACAGCGGCCATATGGCTACACCTTC.

The V and J genes are TRBV24-1 and TRBJ2-7; 8 nucleotides match TRBD1. The CDR3 consists of 15 residues. V lost 4 bases, J lost 5 bases, and 9 bases stayed unmatched. Germline V gene data show CDR1 as KGHDR and CDR2 as SFDVKD. CDR3 sequence (DNA): TGTGCCACCAGTGACCCTGGACAGGGTTCCAACGAGCAGTACTTC. Translated, it gives CATSDPGQGSNEQYF.

The chain employs TRBV30 and TRBJ2-7, with TRBD1 matching 7 bases. The CDR3 loop spans 14 amino acids. The ends lost 2 bases at V and 1 base at J; junction bases unmatched: 5. Per germline, CDR1 GTSNPN and CDR2 SVGIG (reference sequence). The CDR3 loop is CAWSSGTASYEQYF. CDR3 nucleotides: TGTGCCTGGAGTTCCGGGACAGCTTCCTACGAGCAGTACTTC.

This clone has a single count. J is TRBJ1-4 and V is TRBV6-1; TRBD1 aligns across 7 bases. V lost 0 bases, J lost 3 bases, and 13 bases stayed unmatched. CDR1 is MNHNS, CDR2 SASEGT, per germline. The CDR3 spans 19 residues. The CDR3 DNA is TGTGCCAGCAGTGAAGCGCTTCGGGACAGATTGGGGCCTAATGAAAAACTGTTTTTT. Residues: CASSEALRDRLGPNEKLFF.

The chain recombines TRBV29-1 with TRBJ2-1, with D possibly TRBD2 on 6 matching bases. V was shortened by 6 bases and J by 1 base, with 16 bases between the two germline ends. Germline V CDR1 and CDR2: SQVTM, ANQGSEA. The CDR3 loop spans 15 amino acids. CDR3 loop: CSVGEAGRSYNEQFF. The CDR3 region has the DNA TGCAGCGTCGGCGAGGCGGGACGGTCCTACAATGAGCAGTTCTTC.

The V gene is TRBV11-3, the J gene TRBJ2-1, with 8 bases matching TRBD2. The germline CDR1 and CDR2 sequences are SGHNT and YENEEA. J lost 0 bases, V lost 4 bases, and 8 bases had no gene match. The CDR3 length is 17 residues. This chain's CDR3 is CASSSWAGGSSYNEQFF. The DNA for the CDR3 is TGTGCCAGCAGCTCCTGGGCGGGAGGCTCCTCCTACAATGAGCAGTTCTTC.

Only a few counts were recorded for this clone. CDR3 nucleotides: TGTGCCAGCAGGCCCCGGCCAGGGGTCACAGATACGCAGTATTTT. Residues: CASRPRPGVTDTQYF. V and J are TRBV7-2 and TRBJ2-3, with a tentative D call TRBD1 (6 bases). Germline CDR1 SGHTA, CDR2 FQGNSA. The CDR3 has 15 amino acids. V was clipped by 6 bases and J by 2 bases, with 15 bases between them.